The clone carrying this T cell receptor (beta chain) was seen only a few times. As yet, its antigen is unknown. TCRdb's table, derived via immunoSEQ multiplex PCR, lists solely in-frame clones and lacks some. Of just over 150,000 clones in the sample, approximately 90% were seen once. The entry originates in a study of T cell responses to AZD1222 COVID-19 vaccine. General study results and limits: Sampling captured repertoires only after the peak T cell response. Only six people who got AZD1222 tested seropositive at baseline. Compared with day 0, the breadth and depth of the Spike-specific TCR repertoire rose significantly after two doses of AZD1222. Mostly white British, mostly female donors; authors suggested clonal diversity may be underestimated.

V lost 2 bases, J lost 5 bases, and 12 bases lay in between. This CDR3 is built from 14 residues. CDR1 is MNHEY and CDR2 is SMNVEV in the germline V gene (reference sequence). The rearrangement uses TRBV27 and TRBJ1-1; TRBD1 is a possible D gene (5 bases). The TCR originated in an adult in good health. The sample in question was peripheral blood, obtained on day 0 of AZD1222 vaccination. For the CDR3, the DNA is TGTGCCAGCAGTTTAATGGCAGGGAGGACTGAAGCTTTCTTT. Residues: CASSLMAGRTEAFF.